Shown below are 4 T cell receptor beta chains from a single sample sequenced in a study of blood T cell repertoires in COVID-19. Data came from immunoSEQ multiplex PCR; TCRdb stores just in-frame clones and leaves some out. The sample lists about 69,000 clones, around 83% occurring once. Sequencing was carried out using peripheral blood. The receptor set was obtained from an elderly woman with acute or convalescent COVID-19.

The rearrangement joins TRBV19 to TRBJ2-4; TRBD2 is a possible D gene (6 bases). CDR3 size: 16 residues. Germline assignment: CDR1 LNHDA and CDR2 SQIVND (reference sequence). V was trimmed by 5 bases and J by 5 bases, leaving 19 bases between them. The CDR3 DNA sequence: TGTGCCAGTAGTCGACCGGGACTGATTTTCGAAAACATTCAGTACTTC. Translating gives CASSRPGLIFENIQYF.

The rearrangement uses TRBV6-6 and TRBJ2-2; D is unclear. The V gene lost 2 bases and the J gene lost 1 base, with 5 bases spanning the gap. The CDR3 loop spans 14 amino acids. CDR1 MNHNY and CDR2 SVGAGI come from the germline V gene (reference sequence). This CDR3 reads CASSYQENTGELFF. The CDR3 region has the DNA TGTGCCAGCAGTTACCAGGAGAACACCGGGGAGCTGTTTTTT.

This clone was seen more than once but under ten times. The V gene is TRBV5-1, the J gene TRBJ1-1, with D unresolved. The CDR3 sequence is 13 residues long. V was shortened by 3 bases and J by 1 base, with 7 bases between the two germline ends. CDR1 and CDR2 from the germline V gene are SGHRS and YFSETQ. The CDR3 DNA is TGCGCCAGCAGCTCCCGGTGGAACACTGAAGCTTTCTTT. Translated: CASSSRWNTEAFF.

The J gene is TRBJ1-4, the V gene TRBV19; 7 bases line up with TRBD1. The CDR3 length is 16 residues. The V gene's germline CDR1 is LNHDA and CDR2 SQIVND (reference sequence). Trimming took 5 bases from V and 8 from J; bases not matched to a gene: 14. For the CDR3, the DNA is TGTGCCAGTAGTGCGGATAAGACAGGGAGCTACGAAAAACTGTTTTTT. Its translation is CASSADKTGSYEKLFF. The whole variable domain, remainder taken from reference TRBV19 and TRBJ1-4, is DGGITQSPKYLFRKEGQNVTLSCEQNLNHDAMYWYRQDPGQGLRLIYYSQIVNDFQKGDIAEGYSVSREKKESFPLTVTSAQKNPTAFYLCASSADKTGSYEKLFFGSGTQLSVL.